The present T cell receptor (beta chain) was sequenced within a study of blood T cell repertoires in COVID-19. In the study overall: The samples span acute and convalescent COVID-19 from the United States, Italy and Spain. The cDNA or gDNA used as material had been derived from T cells, B-cell-depleted T cells, or PBMCs.

Unmatched junction bases numbered 10, after V lost 6 bases and J lost 15 bases. This CDR3 contains 12 residues. Germline CDR1 SNHLY, CDR2 FYNNEI. Per the original data handling: Estimates of nucleated cell counts were drawn from the amplification of reference gene primers. Using immunoSEQ multiplex PCR, the repertoire was profiled, and TCRdb retains in-frame clones only, with some absent. The V and J calls and clone size were taken over from that table, and D and trimming were inferred from the DNA. The data contain some 350,000 clones, around 84% of them singletons. Sequencing was performed on peripheral blood. This receptor was taken from a human donor in a cohort sampled during active COVID-19. This rearrangement joins TRBV2 to TRBJ2-1, with TRBD2 matching 8 bases. The CDR3 loop reads CASSGGASRGFF. CDR3 nucleotides: TGTGCCAGCAGCGGGGGGGCGTCGAGAGGGTTCTTC.